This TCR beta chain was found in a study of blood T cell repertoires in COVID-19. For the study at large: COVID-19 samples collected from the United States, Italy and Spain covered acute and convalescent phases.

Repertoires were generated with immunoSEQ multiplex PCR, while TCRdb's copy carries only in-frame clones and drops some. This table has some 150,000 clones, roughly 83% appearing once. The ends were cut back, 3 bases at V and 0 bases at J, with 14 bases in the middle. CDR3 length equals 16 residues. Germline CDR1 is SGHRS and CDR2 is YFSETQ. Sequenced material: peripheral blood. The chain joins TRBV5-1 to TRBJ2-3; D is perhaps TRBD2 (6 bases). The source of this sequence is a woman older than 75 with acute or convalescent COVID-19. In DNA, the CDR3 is TGCGCCAGCAGCTGGGGCCTAGCGATCAGCACAGATACGCAGTATTTT. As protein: CASSWGLAISTDTQYF.